The 10 T cell receptor beta chains below all came from one sample that was sequenced in a study of glioma-infiltrating T cells after dendritic cell vaccination. TCRdb's copy holds only in-frame clones and misses some; the assay was immunoSEQ multiplex PCR. This repertoire shows roughly 68,000 clones, more than 75% found once; its top ten account for about 10%. The sequencing here drew on blood, taken before dendritic cell vaccination. These receptor sequences come from a human donor with glioblastoma.

The chain employs TRBV7-2 and TRBJ2-7, with D tentatively TRBD2 (5 bases). Trimming left V 3 bases short and J 1 base short, with 10 bases between. Looked up from germline, CDR1 is SGHTA and CDR2 is FQGNSA. This CDR3 comprises 14 residues. CDR3 sequence reads: CASSFGGISYEQYF. The DNA of the CDR3 is TGTGCCAGCAGCTTTGGAGGAATATCCTACGAGCAGTACTTC.

This chain links TRBV11-3 with TRBJ2-1, with 10 bases identical to TRBD1. The V gene's germline CDR1 is SGHNT and CDR2 YENEEA. The length of the CDR3 is 14 residues. The J segment lost 7 bases and the V segment lost 6 bases, leaving 6 bases of the junction unmatched. CDR3 loop: CASSGQGGRNEQFF. CDR3 coding DNA: TGTGCCAGCAGTGGACAGGGGGGTCGGAATGAGCAGTTCTTC.

Only one count was recorded for this clone. V usage is TRBV29-1 and J usage is TRBJ1-2; 7 nucleotides align to TRBD1. Germline CDR1 is SQVTM and CDR2 is ANQGSEA. V was clipped by 7 bases and J by 7 bases; unmatched bases: 9. The CDR3 extends over 12 amino acids. The CDR3 loop is CSGSDRVGGYTF. Written as DNA, the CDR3 is TGCAGCGGATCAGACAGGGTTGGTGGCTACACCTTC.

In nucleotides, the CDR3 is TGTGCCAGCAGTGAGCCCATTGGACAGAAGCAGTTCTTC. The encoded protein is CASSEPIGQKQFF. This chain links TRBV2 with TRBJ2-1, with D possibly TRBD1 on 6 matching bases. The CDR3 is 13 residues long. V lost 3 bases, J lost 11 bases, and 14 bases lay in between. CDR1 is SNHLY, CDR2 FYNNEI, per germline.

The chain carries TRBV2 and TRBJ2-3; no firm D call. Looked up from germline, CDR1 is SNHLY and CDR2 is FYNNEI. CDR3 size: 14 residues. Trimming stripped 2 bases from V and 4 bases from J, with 10 bases between. CDR3 bases: TGTGCCAGCAGTGAAAAGGTAGCTCCAGATACGCAGTATTTT. Translation gives CASSEKVAPDTQYF.

As for this clone: The junction shows a germline mismatch at one end, possibly a read error. This sequence joins TRBV5-1 and TRBJ2-5; D is perhaps TRBD2 (6 bases). Per germline, CDR1 SGHRS and CDR2 YFSETQ. This CDR3 comprises 16 residues. For the CDR3, the DNA is TGCGCCGGCAGCTTGGGGGGTAGCGTCCTGCAAGAGACCCAGTACTTC. It specifies CAGSLGGSVLQETQYF. Complete variable domain (other parts from reference TRBV5-1 and TRBJ2-5): KAGVTQTPRYLIKTRGQQVTLSCSPISGHRSVSWYQQTPGQGLQFLFEYFSETQRNKGNFPGRFSGRQFSNSRSEMNVSTLELGDSALYLCAGSLGGSVLQETQYFGPGTRLLVL.

This clone came up once. The chain joins TRBV5-1 to TRBJ1-2; D gene ambiguous. Per germline, CDR1 SGHRS and CDR2 YFSETQ. Trimming pared 2 bases from V and 4 bases from J, leaving 12 bases between. This CDR3 comprises 14 residues. The CDR3: CASSFRRPFYGYTF. CDR3 nucleotide sequence: TGCGCCAGCAGCTTTCGGCGGCCCTTCTATGGCTACACCTTC.

This clone was detected a few times. The chain employs TRBV28 and TRBJ1-5; a weak D match, TRBD1 (5 bases). With 7 bases removed from V and 7 bases from J, the gap between germline ends came to 8 bases. The CDR3 covers 11 residues. Germline lookup yields CDR1 MDHEN and CDR2 SYDVKM. CDR3 sequence: CASNSGQPQHF. CDR3 bases: TGTGCCAGCAATTCAGGGCAGCCCCAGCATTTT.

V usage is TRBV29-1 and J usage is TRBJ1-2, with a possible D match to TRBD1 (5 bases). There are 12 residues in the CDR3. V lost 2 bases, J lost 8 bases, and 12 bases lay in between. The germline gives CDR1 SQVTM, CDR2 ANQGSEA. CDR3 residues: CSVELQGKGYTF. Written as DNA, the CDR3 is TGCAGCGTTGAACTCCAGGGTAAAGGCTACACCTTC.

This chain links TRBV6-5 with TRBJ1-2, with 9 nucleotides matching TRBD1. The CDR3 has 14 residues. J lost 8 bases, V lost 5 bases, and 9 bases had no gene match. Germline loops: CDR1 MNHEY, CDR2 SVGAGI. The CDR3 coding sequence is TGTGCCAGCAGTAACCGGGACAGGGTTCGCGGCTACACCTTC. Protein sequence: CASSNRDRVRGYTF.